The clone carrying this T cell receptor (beta chain) was recorded once. Its antigen is currently unknown. The data stem from a study of shared clonotypes between healthy human individuals. V lost 2 bases, J lost 2 bases, and 11 bases lay in between. In germline, CDR1 is SGHVS, CDR2 FQNEAQ. This CDR3 contains 15 residues. Sorted subsets were amplified in replicate PCRs using about 210 ng DNA, roughly 30,000 T cell genomes. Profiled with immunoSEQ multiplex PCR; TCRdb holds only in-frame clones, not every one. The sample has millions of clones, just over 90% seen once. Study findings and constraints: Richness estimates generally favored naive over memory subsets.

This clonotype originated in a man younger than 35 in good health. Source material: naive CD4+ T cells sorted from blood. Subset specified: CD45RA+ positively selected. V is TRBV7-8 and J is TRBJ2-3; TRBD2 is a possible D gene (6 bases). CDR3 sequence: CASSLSRGNTDTQYF. CDR3 sequence (DNA): TGTGCCAGCAGCTTATCTCGCGGGAACACAGATACGCAGTATTTT.